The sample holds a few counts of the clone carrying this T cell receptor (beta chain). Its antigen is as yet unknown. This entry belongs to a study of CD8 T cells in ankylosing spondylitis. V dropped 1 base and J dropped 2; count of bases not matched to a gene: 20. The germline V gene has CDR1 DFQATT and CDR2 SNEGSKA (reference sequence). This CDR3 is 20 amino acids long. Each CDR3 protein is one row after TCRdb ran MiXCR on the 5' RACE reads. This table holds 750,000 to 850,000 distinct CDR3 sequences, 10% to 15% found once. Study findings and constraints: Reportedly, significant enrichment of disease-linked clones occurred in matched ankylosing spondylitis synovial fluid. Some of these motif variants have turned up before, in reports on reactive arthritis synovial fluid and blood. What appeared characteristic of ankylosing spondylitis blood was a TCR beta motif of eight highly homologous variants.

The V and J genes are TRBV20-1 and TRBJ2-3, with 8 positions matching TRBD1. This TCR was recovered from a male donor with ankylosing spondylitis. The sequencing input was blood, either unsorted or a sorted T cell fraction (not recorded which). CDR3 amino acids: CSARGRNRGWGGPFTDTQYF. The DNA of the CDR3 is TGCAGTGCTAGAGGTCGAAACAGGGGGTGGGGTGGGCCCTTCACAGATACGCAGTATTTT.